This T cell receptor (beta chain) was obtained from a study of blood T cell repertoires in COVID-19. The overall study: The United States, Italy and Spain were the sources of the acute and convalescent COVID-19 samples. Nucleic acid was either cDNA or gDNA, and it came from T cells, B-cell-depleted T cells, or PBMCs.

Libraries were prepared by immunoSEQ multiplex PCR; TCRdb keeps only in-frame clonotypes and omits some of them. The sample has nearly 200,000 clones, 84% seen once; the top ten hold 20%. The TCR was taken from a human donor in a cohort sampled during active COVID-19. Sequenced sample: peripheral blood.

CDR3 in amino acids: CSVSDDASADTQYF. CDR3 in DNA: TGCAGCGTTAGCGACGACGCGTCGGCGGATACGCAGTATTTT. The rearrangement links TRBV29-1 to TRBJ2-3; no definite D call. This CDR3 is built from 14 residues. CDR1 is SQVTM, CDR2 ANQGSEA, per germline. Trimming shortened V by 5 bases and J by 6 bases, and 18 bases separated the two germline ends.